The next 30 T cell receptor beta chains were all read from a single sample in a study of shared T cell receptors in the human thymus. Method: immunoSEQ multiplex PCR; TCRdb's copy keeps in-frame clones and lacks some. The data contain some 760,000 clones, approximately 83% of them singletons. In addition, the sample was reused for a study of human thymus T cells.

The sequencing input was thymocytes. These receptor sequences come from a girl younger than two with a congenital heart defect.

This clone was picked up a small number of times. The chain has TRBV11-2 and TRBJ2-7, with D maybe TRBD1 (6 bases). CDR1 is SGHAT, CDR2 FQNNGV, per germline. CDR3 size: 15 residues. Trimming stripped 5 bases from V and 2 bases from J, with 16 bases between. The CDR3 coding sequence is TGTGCCAGCAGCACCCACCGGGACATCCCCTACGAGCAGTACTTC. Translating it yields CASSTHRDIPYEQYF.

This clone was detected once. The DNA for the CDR3 is TGCGCCAGCAGCCAAGATAGATTTGGACAGGCTATCCCCGTATATAATTCACCCCTCCACTTT. Its protein is CASSQDRFGQAIPVYNSPLHF. The chain has TRBV4-1 and TRBJ1-6; 7 bases map to TRBD1. CDR1 and CDR2 (germline): MGHRA, YSYEKL. The CDR3 has 21 residues. The junction had 18 bases not matched to a gene; V was cut back by 0 bases and J by 4 bases.

This sequence joins TRBV6-5 and TRBJ2-2; 9 nucleotides align to TRBD2. Germline loops: CDR1 MNHEY, CDR2 SVGAGI. The CDR3 spans 15 residues. The ends lost 6 bases at V and 11 bases at J; junction bases unmatched: 13. CDR3 residues: CASRRTSAFVRELFF. The CDR3 nucleotides are TGTGCCAGCAGGCGGACTAGCGCGTTTGTAAGAGAGCTGTTTTTT.

The rearrangement uses TRBV12-5 and TRBJ2-7, with D possibly being TRBD1 (6 bases). The CDR3 covers 17 residues. Trimming cost V 1 base and J 0 bases, with 16 bases left between them. From germline, CDR1 is LGHNT and CDR2 FRNRAP. Written as DNA, the CDR3 is TGTGCTAGTGGTTTGGCCCCCGAGGGGGAGAGCTCCTACGAGCAGTACTTC. Encoded protein: CASGLAPEGESSYEQYF.

V usage is TRBV6-5 and J usage is TRBJ1-5; D gene uncertain. V lost 2 bases, J lost 3 bases, and 8 bases lay in between. The germline gives CDR1 MNHEY, CDR2 SVGAGI. The CDR3 covers 14 residues. This CDR3 is CASSYAGDNQPQHF. CDR3 coding DNA: TGTGCCAGCAGTTACGCGGGCGACAATCAGCCCCAGCATTTT.

This clone was counted a single time. The rearrangement links TRBV7-9 to TRBJ2-5, with a possible D match to TRBD2 (5 bases). V was cut by 3 bases and J by 3 bases, with 5 bases left in between. Germline lookup yields CDR1 SEHNR and CDR2 FQNEAQ (reference sequence). CDR3 size: 12 residues. CDR3 in amino acids: CASSFGKETQYF. The DNA of the CDR3 is TGTGCCAGCAGCTTCGGGAAAGAGACCCAGTACTTC.

This clone was seen only once. V is TRBV14 and J is TRBJ2-7; TRBD1 is a possible D gene (6 bases). The V gene lost 4 bases and the J gene lost 2 bases, with 18 bases spanning the gap. The CDR3 totals 16 residues. From germline, CDR1 is SGHDN and CDR2 FVKESK. CDR3 bases: TGTGCCAGCAGCCCCGACCCGACAGGTTGGACCTACGAGCAGTACTTC. It encodes CASSPDPTGWTYEQYF.

CDR3 in DNA: TGCGCCAGCAGCCAAGGGGCGGGGGACTCCTACAATGAGCAGTTCTTC. This encodes CASSQGAGDSYNEQFF. The V gene is TRBV4-1, the J gene TRBJ2-1; TRBD2 agrees at 7 bases. The J segment lost 0 bases and the V segment lost 1 base, leaving 3 bases of the junction unmatched. The CDR3 length is 16 residues. The germline gives CDR1 MGHRA, CDR2 YSYEKL.

This clone was seen a single time. This chain connects TRBV7-9 to TRBJ2-6; TRBD1 matches 8 bases. V shed 7 bases, J shed 2 bases, and the junction held 10 bases outside the gene matches. CDR1 and CDR2 (germline): SEHNR, FQNEAQ (reference sequence). There are 17 residues in the CDR3. Written as DNA, the CDR3 is TGTGCCAGCACCCCGGGACAGGTTGACCCTGGGGCCAACGTCCTGACTTTC. It specifies CASTPGQVDPGANVLTF.

This chain links TRBV5-1 with TRBJ1-4, with TRBD1 matching 7 bases. The germline gives CDR1 SGHRS, CDR2 YFSETQ. The V and J ends lost 4 bases and 8 bases, in that order; junction bases with no gene match: 32. The CDR3 contains 22 residues. The CDR3 reads CASSPGNGRDRRQIPCAEKLFF. The CDR3 nucleotides are TGCGCCAGCAGCCCCGGGAATGGTAGGGACAGAAGACAAATTCCCTGCGCGGAAAAACTGTTTTTT.

This clone came up a few times. This chain connects TRBV6-1 to TRBJ2-1; no firm D call. The CDR3 totals 15 residues. Germline CDR1 is MNHNS and CDR2 is SASEGT. V was clipped by 1 base and J by 0 bases, with 7 bases between them. The CDR3 here is CASSEGGSSYNEQFF. The CDR3 region has the DNA TGTGCCAGCAGTGAAGGTGGCAGCTCCTACAATGAGCAGTTCTTC.

This chain links TRBV6-6 with TRBJ1-5; no definite D call. Deletions cut 2 bases from V and 5 bases from J, with 4 bases between. The CDR3 runs 12 residues. Germline-derived CDR1 and CDR2 are MNHNY and SVGAGI (reference sequence). In DNA, the CDR3 is TGTGCCAGCAGTTACGGAGATCAGCCCCAGCATTTT. This translates into CASSYGDQPQHF.

This chain connects TRBV10-3 to TRBJ2-7; tentative D call: TRBD2 (5 bases). Germline assignment: CDR1 ENHRY and CDR2 SYGVKD. This CDR3 contains 16 residues. The V end was cut by 1 base, the J end by 0 bases, with 13 bases between. The CDR3 DNA reads TGTGCCATCAGTGAGTGCGGGCGAGGAACCTCCTACGAGCAGTACTTC. This encodes CAISECGRGTSYEQYF.

V gene TRBV6-6 combines with J gene TRBJ1-1; D remains ambiguous. The CDR3 has 13 residues. Germline V gene data show CDR1 as MNHNY and CDR2 as SVGAGI (reference sequence). V lost 4 bases and J lost 2, with 8 bases in between. The CDR3 reads CASSLHTNTEAFF. The DNA of the CDR3 is TGTGCCAGCAGTTTACACACCAACACTGAAGCTTTCTTT.

As DNA, the CDR3 is TGTGCCAGCAGCTTAAAAATCGACTATGGCTACACCTTC. Its protein product is CASSLKIDYGYTF. The chain links TRBV13 to TRBJ1-2; D is uncertain. Deletions cut 2 bases from V and 3 bases from J, with 7 bases between. The CDR3 totals 13 residues. Germline V gives CDR1 PRHDT, CDR2 FYEKMQ (reference sequence).

V gene TRBV7-2 combines with J gene TRBJ2-7, with 13 bases lining up with TRBD2. Per the germline V gene, CDR1 is SGHTA and CDR2 is FQGNSA. This CDR3 region has 18 residues. The ends lost 6 bases at V and 3 bases at J; junction bases unmatched: 14. The CDR3 here is CASSLPGTSGILFYEQYF. CDR3 sequence (DNA): TGTGCCAGCAGTCTACCCGGGACTAGCGGGATCTTATTCTACGAGCAGTACTTC.

The gene calls are TRBV27 and TRBJ1-1; TRBD1 aligns across 7 bases. Losses at the gene ends were 5 bases for V and 11 bases for J; bases not matched to a gene: 8. This CDR3 region has 12 residues. CDR1 and CDR2 from the germline V gene are MNHEY and SMNVEV (reference sequence). CDR3 in DNA: TGTGCCAGCAGTAACAGGACAGGTGACGCTTTCTTT. This sequence encodes CASSNRTGDAFF.

This chain links TRBV13 with TRBJ1-3, with TRBD1 matching over 7 bases. Trimming cost V 4 bases and J 4 bases; bases outside gene matches: 16. CDR3 length: 18 residues. Germline CDR1 PRHDT, CDR2 FYEKMQ (reference sequence). CDR3 amino acids: CASSSTPPVPGQGNTIYF. The CDR3 nucleotides read TGTGCCAGCAGCTCCACACCCCCTGTCCCGGGACAGGGAAACACCATATATTTT.

The rearrangement uses TRBV28 and TRBJ1-1, with a possible D match to TRBD1 (5 bases). This CDR3 has 13 residues. The V end lost 7 bases, the J end lost 7 bases, and 16 bases lay between the germline ends. Germline values: CDR1 MDHEN, CDR2 SYDVKM. DNA of the CDR3: TGTGCCAGCAAACCTTGGGGCACGCTTGAAGCTTTCTTT. The encoded protein is CASKPWGTLEAFF. Combining the CDR3 with reference TRBV28 and TRBJ1-1 gives the whole variable domain DVKVTQSSRYLVKRTGEKVFLECVQDMDHENMFWYRQDPGLGLRLIYFSYDVKMKEKGDIPEGYSVSREKKERFSLILESASTNQTSMYLCASKPWGTLEAFFGQGTRLTVV.

This chain connects TRBV6-5 to TRBJ1-1; a possible D gene is TRBD1 (6 bases). CDR3 length: 16 amino acids. Trimming shortened V by 0 bases and J by 0 bases, and 11 bases separated the two germline ends. Germline V gene data show CDR1 as MNHEY and CDR2 as SVGAGI. The CDR3 coding sequence is TGTGCCAGCAGTTACTCTAGGAACAGGGTGAACACTGAAGCTTTCTTT. Translation gives CASSYSRNRVNTEAFF.

There are a few counts of this clone. The chain joins TRBV4-3 to TRBJ1-4, with D uncertain. Germline loops: CDR1 LGHNA, CDR2 YSLEER. V was shortened by 0 bases and J by 0 bases, with 11 bases between the two germline ends. This CDR3 comprises 17 residues. In nucleotides, the CDR3 is TGCGCCAGCAGCCAAGAGACCAGAGGGACAACTAATGAAAAACTGTTTTTT. Amino acids: CASSQETRGTTNEKLFF.

This clone was recorded only once. At one end, the junction sequence differs from germline, possibly due to a read error. The same CDR3 can be traced to other DNA sequences in this sample. The CDR3 DNA reads as TGTGCCAGCAGCTTGCAGCGGAATTCACCCCTCCACTTT. Amino acids: CASSLQRNSPLHF. This sequence joins TRBV5-1 and TRBJ1-6; D is ambiguous. From germline, CDR1 is SGHRS and CDR2 YFSETQ. The CDR3 is 13 amino acids.

V and J are TRBV5-1 and TRBJ1-4, with D possibly TRBD1 on 6 matching bases. CDR1 and CDR2 from the germline V gene are SGHRS and YFSETQ. This CDR3 is built from 18 residues. V shed 4 bases and J shed 7 bases, with 26 bases lying between them. CDR3 DNA sequence: TGCGCCAGCAGCCATGGATCAGACAGGCGAGCGGGGGCTGAAAAACTGTTTTTT. This translates into CASSHGSDRRAGAEKLFF.

V and J are TRBV2 and TRBJ1-2; unclear D gene. The CDR3 runs to 14 residues. Deletions cut 0 bases from V and 5 bases from J, with 10 bases between. CDR1 is SNHLY and CDR2 is FYNNEI in the germline V gene. CDR3 amino acids: CASSEALRRYGYTF. The DNA of the CDR3 is TGTGCCAGCAGTGAAGCGCTTCGGAGATATGGCTACACCTTC.

The chain recombines TRBV6-5 with TRBJ1-5; 9 positions match TRBD1. This CDR3 spans 15 amino acids. Trimming at V came to 5 bases and at J to 5 bases, leaving 7 bases not matched to a gene. Per the germline V gene, CDR1 is MNHEY and CDR2 is SVGAGI. The CDR3 region has the DNA TGTGCCAGCAGTAATCGGACAGGGGACGATCAGCCCCAGCATTTT. Translation: CASSNRTGDDQPQHF.

V and J are TRBV6-1 and TRBJ2-1, with 8 bases matching TRBD2. The CDR3 is made up of 16 amino acids. The junction had 7 bases not matched to a gene; V was cut back by 4 bases and J by 2 bases. In germline, CDR1 is MNHNS, CDR2 SASEGT. The CDR3 region has the DNA TGTGCCAGCAGTGGACCGGGGGGGTCTGCCTACAATGAGCAGTTCTTC. It translates to CASSGPGGSAYNEQFF.

This chain links TRBV9 with TRBJ1-4, with D possibly being TRBD1 (5 bases). V lost 3 bases to trimming and J lost 3 bases, with 30 bases between them. Germline V gene lookup returns CDR1 SGDLS and CDR2 YYNGEE. The CDR3 covers 21 residues. The CDR3 sequence: CASSEGGEADDRIRPNEKLFF. The CDR3 region has the DNA TGTGCCAGCAGCGAGGGAGGGGAGGCCGACGACAGAATCAGACCTAATGAAAAACTGTTTTTT.

This chain joins TRBV4-3 and TRBJ2-1; 7 nucleotides match TRBD2. Germline V gene lookup returns CDR1 LGHNA and CDR2 YSLEER. This CDR3 region has 15 residues. Trimming took 1 base from V and 0 from J; bases not matched to a gene: 0. CDR3 protein: CASSQGGGSYNEQFF. Here the CDR3 DNA reads TGCGCCAGCAGCCAAGGGGGGGGCTCCTACAATGAGCAGTTCTTC.

This chain links TRBV4-1 with TRBJ2-7; D is perhaps TRBD2 (6 bases). With 3 bases removed from V and 1 base from J, the gap between germline ends came to 10 bases. The CDR3 extends over 14 amino acids. The germline gives CDR1 MGHRA, CDR2 YSYEKL. CDR3 protein: CASSQLGGSYEQYF. CDR3 DNA sequence: TGCGCCAGCAGCCAGCTCGGGGGTTCCTACGAGCAGTACTTC.

The V call is TRBV29-1, the J call TRBJ1-5; D is uncertain. Trimming took 4 bases from V and 0 from J, leaving 13 bases between them. This CDR3 contains 15 residues. CDR1 is SQVTM and CDR2 is ANQGSEA in the germline V gene. In nucleotides, the CDR3 is TGCAGCGTTGGAGGGTACCCCTATAGCAATCAGCCCCAGCATTTT. Its translation is CSVGGYPYSNQPQHF.